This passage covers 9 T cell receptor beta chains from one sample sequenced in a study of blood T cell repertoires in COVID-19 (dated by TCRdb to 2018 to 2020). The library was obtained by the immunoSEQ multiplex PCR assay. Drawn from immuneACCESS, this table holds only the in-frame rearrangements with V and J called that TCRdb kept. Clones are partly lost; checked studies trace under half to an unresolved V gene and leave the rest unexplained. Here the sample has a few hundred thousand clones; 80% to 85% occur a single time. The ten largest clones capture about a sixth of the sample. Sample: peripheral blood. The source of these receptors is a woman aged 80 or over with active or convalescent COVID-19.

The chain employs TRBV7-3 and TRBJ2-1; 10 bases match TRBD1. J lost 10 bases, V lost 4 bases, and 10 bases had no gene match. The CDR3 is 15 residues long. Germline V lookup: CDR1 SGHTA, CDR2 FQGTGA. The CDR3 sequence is CASSSVPGQGIEQFF. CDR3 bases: TGTGCCAGCAGCTCCGTACCGGGACAGGGGATCGAGCAGTTCTTC.

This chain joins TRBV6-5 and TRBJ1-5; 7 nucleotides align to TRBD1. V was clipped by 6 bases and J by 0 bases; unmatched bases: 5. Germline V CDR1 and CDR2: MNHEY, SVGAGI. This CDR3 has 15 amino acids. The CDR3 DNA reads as TGTGCCAGCAGGGAGACAGGGTTTAGCAATCAGCCCCAGCATTTT. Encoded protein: CASRETGFSNQPQHF.

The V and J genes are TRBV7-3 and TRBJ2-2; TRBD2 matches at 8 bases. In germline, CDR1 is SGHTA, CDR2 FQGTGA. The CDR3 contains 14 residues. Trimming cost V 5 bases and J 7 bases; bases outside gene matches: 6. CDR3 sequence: CASSAGLVHGELFF. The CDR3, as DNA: TGTGCCAGCAGCGCGGGACTAGTGCACGGGGAGCTGTTTTTT.

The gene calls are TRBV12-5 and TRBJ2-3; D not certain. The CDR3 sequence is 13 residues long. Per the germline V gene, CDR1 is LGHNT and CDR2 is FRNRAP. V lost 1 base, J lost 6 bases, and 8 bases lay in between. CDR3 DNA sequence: TGTGCTAGTGGTTTGGGTAGACTGGATACGCAGTATTTT. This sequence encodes CASGLGRLDTQYF.

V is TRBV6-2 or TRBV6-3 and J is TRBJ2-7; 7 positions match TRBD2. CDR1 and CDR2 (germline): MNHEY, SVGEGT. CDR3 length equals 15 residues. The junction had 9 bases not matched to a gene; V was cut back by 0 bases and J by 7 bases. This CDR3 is CASSYSGGSKGEQYF. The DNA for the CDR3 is TGTGCCAGCAGTTACTCGGGCGGGAGTAAGGGTGAGCAGTACTTC.

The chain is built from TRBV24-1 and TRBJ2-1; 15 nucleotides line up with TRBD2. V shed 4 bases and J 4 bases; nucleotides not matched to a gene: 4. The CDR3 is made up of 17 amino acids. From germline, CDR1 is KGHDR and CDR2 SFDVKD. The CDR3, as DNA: TGTGCCACCAGTGACCCGGGACTAGCGGGGGGATACAATGAGCAGTTCTTC. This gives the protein CATSDPGLAGGYNEQFF.

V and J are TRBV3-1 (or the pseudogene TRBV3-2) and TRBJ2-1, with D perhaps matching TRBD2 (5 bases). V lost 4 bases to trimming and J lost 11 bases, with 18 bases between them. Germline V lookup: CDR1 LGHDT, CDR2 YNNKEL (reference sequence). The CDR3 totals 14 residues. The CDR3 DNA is TGTGCCAGCAGCCCCCAACCGAGGGCTGGGCAGCAGTTCTTC. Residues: CASSPQPRAGQQFF.

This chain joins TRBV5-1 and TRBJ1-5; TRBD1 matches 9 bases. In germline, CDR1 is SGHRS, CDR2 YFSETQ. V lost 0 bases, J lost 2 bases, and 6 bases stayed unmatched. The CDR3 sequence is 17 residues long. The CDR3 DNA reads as TGCGCCAGCAGCTTGGCCCCAACAGGGGGCGGCAATCAGCCCCAGCATTTT. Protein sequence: CASSLAPTGGGNQPQHF.

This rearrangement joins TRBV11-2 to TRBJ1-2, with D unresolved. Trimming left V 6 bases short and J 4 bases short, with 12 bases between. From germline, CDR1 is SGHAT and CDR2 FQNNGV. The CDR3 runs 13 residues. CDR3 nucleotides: TGTGCCAGCAGTCGGACTGTGAGCTATGGCTACACCTTC. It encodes CASSRTVSYGYTF.